The sequence of this TCR beta chain was determined in a study of blood T cell repertoires in COVID-19 (dated by TCRdb to about 2020). Background on the whole study: The collaborator samples originated in the United States, Italy and Spain and spanned the acute and convalescent phases of COVID-19. The material from the prospective study consisted of cDNA or gDNA derived from T cells, B-cell-depleted T cells, or PBMCs. The dataset comprised deeply sampled blood TCRbeta repertoires from subjects exposed to, actively infected with, or recovered from COVID-19. The repertoires were released in a freely available public database intended as a resource for research on the immune response to SARS-CoV-2. The samples were drawn from the first 160 participants of the ongoing ImmuneRACE study and from roughly 1,300 subjects provided by 6 global collaborators. The sample metadata nearly always contained a de-identified subject ID, COVID-19 status, age in years and sex. Where available, HLA class I and class II types were obtained from metadata supplied by the sample provider rather than from assay-based typing. Here is what the overall study found, with its caveats: The quantity of clinical and demographic metadata differed by source and by participant and was supplied without curation.

A remark on this clone: Which antigen it targets is not known. No much larger clone is present one base from it, and per-base qualities are unavailable.

TCRbeta CDR3 regions were amplified from genomic DNA by means of the immunoSEQ Assay, a bias-controlled multiplex PCR. In the source study's methods: Nucleated cell counts per sample were estimated from amplification of reference gene primers within the assay. To quantify the absolute abundance of each unique TCRbeta CDR3 rearrangement, sequence reads were collapsed and filtered. For each sample, productive Simpson clonality was calculated by taking the square root of Simpson's diversity index across productive rearrangements. As stored in TCRdb, this immuneACCESS dataset retains in-frame rearrangements with V and J assigned. A fraction of the clones does not appear; measured against another copy, unresolved V genes explain less than half of the discrepancy, and the remainder lacks a known reason. V, J and clone size are those of that table, while D and trimming were read from the DNA. In this sample the table shows 380,000 or so clones, over 75% of which occur a single time. Of the sample, 1.3% is held by the ten largest clones.

Enrolling through a virtual design, the prospective study's participants ranged in age from roughly 18 to 90 years and lived across 24 United States geographic areas. Cohort assignment in the prospective study relied on participant-reported clinical history from a screening survey and a study questionnaire. Recovered participants in ImmuneRACE Cohort 3 were defined by two consecutive negative NP/OP PCR tests, clearance by a healthcare professional, or resolution of symptoms. Mobile phlebotomists in the prospective study collected whole blood, serum and a nasopharyngeal or oropharyngeal swab from every participant. Additional blood draws and questionnaires over an approximately two-month period could optionally be provided by prospective study participants. Before DNA extraction, prospective study blood samples were shipped either frozen or at room temperature. The CDR3 measures 12 amino acids from cysteine to phenylalanine. Only the CDR3 DNA stays, 36 bases, in frame from base 1. CDR1 is given as SGHVS and CDR2 as FNYEAQ, both from the germline V gene. Germline trimming amounts to 4 bases on V and 6 bases on J, with 0 as the count of junction bases outside the gene matches.

Recombination connected TRBV7-6 to TRBJ2-1; TRBD2 fits 7 bases in the junction. This receptor was identified in a young man who had recovered from COVID-19. The material sequenced was PBMCs or T cells enriched from blood (not recorded which). The CDR3 region has the sequence CASSWGGNEQFF. The nucleotide sequence reads TGTGCCAGCAGCTGGGGGGGCAATGAGCAGTTCTTC.